The 10 T cell receptor beta chains presented below share a single source sample, sequenced in a study of blood T cells in healthy people across ages. Together with a sample-barcoded 5' primer, a J-beta primer mix was included in a second PCR lasting about 6 to 12 cycles. In TCRdb, the 5' RACE reads were re-called with MiXCR into one record per CDR3 protein. The sample holds 850,000 to 1,100,000 distinct CDR3 sequences, roughly two fifths seen once. The sequenced sample was blood. The receptors derive from a man between 18 and 29 years old in good health.

The chain joins TRBV20-1 to TRBJ1-6, with 8 bases aligning to TRBD1. The CDR3 sequence is 15 residues long. The V gene end was trimmed by 0 bases and the J gene end by 10 bases; junction bases not matched to a gene: 8. Germline V gene lookup returns CDR1 DFQATT and CDR2 SNEGSKA (reference sequence). The CDR3 DNA sequence: TGCAGTGCTAGAGATGGGACGACAGGGGCCTCACCCCTCCACTTT. Protein sequence: CSARDGTTGASPLHF.

The rearrangement links TRBV9 to TRBJ2-5; a weak D match, TRBD2 (5 bases). Trimming removed 0 bases from V and 5 bases from J, with 14 bases in between. Germline lookup yields CDR1 SGDLS and CDR2 YYNGEE. This CDR3 spans 15 amino acids. The CDR3 coding sequence is TGTGCCAGCAGCGTAGGGGCAGCTTGGAGGGAGACCCAGTACTTC. It is translated as CASSVGAAWRETQYF.

The V gene is TRBV10-3, the J gene TRBJ2-5; a possible D gene is TRBD1 (6 bases). Looked up from germline, CDR1 is ENHRY and CDR2 is SYGVKD. The V gene lost 6 bases and the J gene lost 2 bases, with 10 bases spanning the gap. There are 13 residues in the CDR3. CDR3 region: CAISSGQQETQYF. The DNA of the CDR3 is TGTGCCATCAGCTCGGGACAACAAGAGACCCAGTACTTC.

The chain carries TRBV7-2 and TRBJ1-1; D perhaps matches TRBD1 (5 bases). Germline assignment: CDR1 SGHTA and CDR2 FQGNSA. Trimming stripped 1 base from V and 1 base from J, with 10 bases between. The CDR3 contains 15 residues. The CDR3 DNA sequence: TGTGCCAGCAGCTTAGAAGGGACTTCGAACACTGAAGCTTTCTTT. This codes for CASSLEGTSNTEAFF.

This clonotype came up a few times. The chain recombines TRBV18 with TRBJ1-4; D may be TRBD1 (6 bases). The germline CDR1 and CDR2 sequences are KGHSH and LQKENI. The CDR3 loop spans 14 amino acids. V lost 1 base, J lost 7 bases, and 10 bases lay in between. The CDR3, as DNA: TGTGCCAGCTCACCACAGGGGGACCTTGAAAAACTGTTTTTT. Protein product: CASSPQGDLEKLFF.

The gene calls are TRBV12-3 or TRBV12-4 and TRBJ2-1, with D perhaps TRBD1 or TRBD2 (5 bases each). The CDR3 runs 11 residues. V dropped 6 bases and J dropped 13 bases, with 13 bases sitting between them. DNA of the CDR3: TGTGCCAGCAGCAACGGGGCGGGCCAGTTCTTC. Its protein product is CASSNGAGQFF.

The chain uses TRBV20-1 and TRBJ1-2; D is unclear. Trimming pared 0 bases from V and 4 bases from J, leaving 15 bases between. Per the germline V gene, CDR1 is DFQATT and CDR2 is SNEGSKA (reference sequence). CDR3 length: 15 residues. The CDR3 here is CSARDPPSSSYGYTF. The CDR3 DNA follows: TGCAGTGCTAGAGATCCCCCCAGTTCTAGCTATGGCTACACCTTC.

This chain uses TRBV6-2 or TRBV6-3 with TRBJ1-2; 7 nucleotides match TRBD1. The CDR3 is 13 amino acids. With 5 bases clipped from V and 3 bases from J, the junction kept 3 bases outside the gene matches. Germline loops: CDR1 MNHEY, CDR2 SVGEGT. CDR3 DNA sequence: TGTGCCAGCAGTACGACAGGGCACTATGGCTACACCTTC. Protein: CASSTTGHYGYTF.

This chain connects TRBV7-3 to TRBJ2-1; D remains unclear. Trimming pared 1 base from V and 5 bases from J, leaving 6 bases between. CDR3 size: 13 residues. Per the germline V gene, CDR1 is SGHTA and CDR2 is FQGTGA. Here the CDR3 reads CASSLNRNNEQFF. Here the CDR3 DNA reads TGTGCCAGCAGCTTAAACAGAAACAATGAGCAGTTCTTC.

The chain combines TRBV20-1 with TRBJ1-4; D may be TRBD1 (5 bases). This CDR3 spans 16 amino acids. Germline V gene sequence: CDR1 DFQATT, CDR2 SNEGSKA (reference sequence). The V and J ends lost 3 bases and 10 bases respectively, with 24 bases between them. The CDR3 nucleotides read TGCAGTGCTAGTGGAATCGAGACAGCCAGAGTAGGAAAACTGTTTTTT. This translates into CSASGIETARVGKLFF.